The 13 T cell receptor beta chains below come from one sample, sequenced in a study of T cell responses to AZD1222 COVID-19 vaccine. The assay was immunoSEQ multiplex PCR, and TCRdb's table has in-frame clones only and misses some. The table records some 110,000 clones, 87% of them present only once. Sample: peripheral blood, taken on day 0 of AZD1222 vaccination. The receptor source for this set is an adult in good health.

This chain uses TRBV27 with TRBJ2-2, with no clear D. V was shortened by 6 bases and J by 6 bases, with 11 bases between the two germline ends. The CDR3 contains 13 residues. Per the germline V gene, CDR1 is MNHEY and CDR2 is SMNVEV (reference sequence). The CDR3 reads CASSFTLSGELFF. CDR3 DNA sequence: TGTGCCAGCAGCTTTACCTTGTCCGGGGAGCTGTTTTTT.

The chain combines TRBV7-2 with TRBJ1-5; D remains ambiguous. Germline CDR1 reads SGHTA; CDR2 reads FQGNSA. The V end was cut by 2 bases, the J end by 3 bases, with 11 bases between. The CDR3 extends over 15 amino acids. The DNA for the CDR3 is TGTGCCAGCAGCTTATCCGTACAGAACAATCAGCCCCAGCATTTT. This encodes CASSLSVQNNQPQHF.

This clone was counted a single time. The CDR3 reads CASSSRLSGGLEAFF. The CDR3, as DNA: TGTGCCAGCAGCTCTCGATTATCAGGGGGACTTGAAGCTTTCTTT. The V call is TRBV13, the J call TRBJ1-1; 7 bases agree with TRBD1. J was trimmed by 7 bases and V by 4 bases; bases with no gene match: 12. This CDR3 has 15 residues. CDR1 is PRHDT, CDR2 FYEKMQ, per germline (reference sequence).

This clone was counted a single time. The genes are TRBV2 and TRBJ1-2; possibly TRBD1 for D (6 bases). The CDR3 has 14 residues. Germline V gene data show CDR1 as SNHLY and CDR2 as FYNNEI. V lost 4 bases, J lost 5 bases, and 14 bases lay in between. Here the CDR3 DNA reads TGTGCCAGCAGTGTGGAGACAGGAGCATATGGCTACACCTTC. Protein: CASSVETGAYGYTF.

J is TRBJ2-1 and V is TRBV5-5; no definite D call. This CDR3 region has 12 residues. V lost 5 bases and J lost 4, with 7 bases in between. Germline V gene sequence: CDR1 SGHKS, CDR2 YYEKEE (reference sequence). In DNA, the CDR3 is TGTGCCAGCAGTTCCGGTTACAATGAGCAGTTCTTC. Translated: CASSSGYNEQFF.

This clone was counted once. CDR3 loop: CASSPQSRETEAFF. CDR3 sequence (DNA): TGTGCCAGCAGCCCCCAGAGCAGGGAGACTGAAGCTTTCTTT. The J gene is TRBJ1-1, the V gene TRBV9; a weak D match, TRBD1 (5 bases). V lost 4 bases and J lost 5, with 15 bases in between. CDR1 SGDLS and CDR2 YYNGEE come from the germline V gene. The CDR3 is 14 amino acids.

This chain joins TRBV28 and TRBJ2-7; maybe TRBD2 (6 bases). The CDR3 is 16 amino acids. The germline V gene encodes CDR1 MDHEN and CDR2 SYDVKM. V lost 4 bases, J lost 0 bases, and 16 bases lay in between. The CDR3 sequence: CASSSGWRRGSYEQYF. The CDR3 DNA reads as TGTGCCAGCAGTTCGGGGTGGCGGAGGGGCTCCTACGAGCAGTACTTC.

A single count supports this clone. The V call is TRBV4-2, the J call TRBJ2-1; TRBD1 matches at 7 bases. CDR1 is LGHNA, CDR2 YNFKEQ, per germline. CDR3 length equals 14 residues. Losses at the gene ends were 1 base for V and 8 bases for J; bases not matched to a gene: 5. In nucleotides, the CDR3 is TGTGCCAGCAGCCAAGGACAGGGAGTCGATGAGCAGTTCTTC. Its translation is CASSQGQGVDEQFF.

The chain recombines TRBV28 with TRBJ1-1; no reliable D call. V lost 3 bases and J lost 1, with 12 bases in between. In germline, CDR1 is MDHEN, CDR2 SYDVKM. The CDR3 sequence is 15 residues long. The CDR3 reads CASSLVRSPNTEAFF. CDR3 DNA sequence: TGTGCCAGCAGTTTGGTCAGGTCCCCGAACACTGAAGCTTTCTTT.

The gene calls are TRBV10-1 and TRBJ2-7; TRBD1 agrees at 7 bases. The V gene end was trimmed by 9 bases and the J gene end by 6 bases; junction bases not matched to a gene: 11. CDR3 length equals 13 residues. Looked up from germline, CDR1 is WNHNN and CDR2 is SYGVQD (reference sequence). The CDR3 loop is CASGTALLFEQYF. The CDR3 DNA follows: TGCGCCAGTGGGACAGCCCTTTTATTCGAGCAGTACTTC.

The CDR3 is CASSQAGHTEAFF. CDR3 in DNA: TGTGCCAGCAGCCAAGCGGGACATACTGAAGCTTTCTTT. This chain connects TRBV3-1 (or the pseudogene TRBV3-2) to TRBJ1-1; possibly TRBD1 for D (6 bases). Germline CDR1 and CDR2: LGHDT and YNNKEL (reference sequence). V was pared by 1 base and J by 5 bases, with 8 bases between. This CDR3 region has 13 residues.

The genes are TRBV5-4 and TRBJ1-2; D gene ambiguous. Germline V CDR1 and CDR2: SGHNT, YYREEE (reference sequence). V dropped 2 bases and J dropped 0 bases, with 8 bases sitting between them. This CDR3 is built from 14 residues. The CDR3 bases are TGTGCCAGCAGCTTTGGTGGAGCTAACTATGGCTACACCTTC. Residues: CASSFGGANYGYTF.

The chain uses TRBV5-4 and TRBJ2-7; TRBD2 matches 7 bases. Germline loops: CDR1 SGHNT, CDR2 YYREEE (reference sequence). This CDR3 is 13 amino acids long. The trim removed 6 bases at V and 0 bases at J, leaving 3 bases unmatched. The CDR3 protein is CASMAGDSYEQYF. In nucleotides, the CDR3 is TGTGCCAGCATGGCGGGGGACTCCTACGAGCAGTACTTC.